The 9 T cell receptor beta chains below all came from one sample that was sequenced in a study of cytomegalovirus exposure and HLA in healthy donors. This PCR relied on a set of 60 Vbeta primers and 13 Jbeta primers. Sequenced by immunoSEQ multiplex PCR; TCRdb stores in-frame clones only, minus some. The data contain some 150,000 clones, around 77% of them singletons. The sample consisted of PBMCs. The source of these receptors is a woman between 45 and 65 years old in good health and CMV-seronegative.

The genes are TRBV10-1 and TRBJ2-7, with D perhaps TRBD1 (5 bases). This CDR3 region has 14 residues. The germline gives CDR1 WNHNN, CDR2 SYGVQD (reference sequence). With 2 bases removed from V and 2 bases from J, the gap between germline ends came to 10 bases. In DNA, the CDR3 is TGCGCCAGCAGTGAGAACCCAGGGCCCTACGAGCAGTACTTC. Protein: CASSENPGPYEQYF.

About this clone: This could be a read error, since a much larger clone is one nucleotide away. The chain couples TRBV7-9 to TRBJ1-1; possible D gene TRBD1, 5 bases. This CDR3 spans 14 amino acids. The germline V gene encodes CDR1 SEHNR and CDR2 FQNEAQ (reference sequence). V was trimmed by 1 base and J by 1 base, leaving 7 bases between them. For the CDR3, the DNA is TGTGCCAGCAGCTTAGTGACAGCGAACACTGAAGCTTTCTTT. Its protein is CASSLVTANTEAFF.

The J gene is TRBJ2-7, the V gene TRBV4-3, with D possibly TRBD1 on 5 matching bases. Germline loops: CDR1 LGHNA, CDR2 YSLEER. The CDR3 spans 15 residues. V lost 0 bases and J 2 bases, leaving 11 bases between the germline ends. CDR3: CASSQDAGFTYEQYF. Written as DNA, the CDR3 is TGCGCCAGCAGCCAAGATGCAGGGTTCACCTACGAGCAGTACTTC.

The chain combines TRBV4-2 with TRBJ1-6, with D unclear. Trimming took 5 bases from V and 7 from J, leaving 6 bases between them. This CDR3 has 12 residues. CDR1 is LGHNA and CDR2 is YNFKEQ in the germline V gene. The CDR3 DNA sequence: TGTGCCAGCAGCAACGGGAATTCACCCCTCCACTTT. As protein: CASSNGNSPLHF.

This chain connects TRBV5-4 to TRBJ2-2, with 7 positions matching TRBD1. CDR1 and CDR2 (germline): SGHNT, YYREEE (reference sequence). This CDR3 spans 14 amino acids. The V gene end was trimmed by 5 bases and the J gene end by 3 bases; junction bases not matched to a gene: 4. The CDR3 reads CASSFTGDTGELFF. The CDR3, as DNA: TGTGCCAGCAGTTTTACAGGGGACACCGGGGAGCTGTTTTTT.

This clone appeared many times. The chain recombines TRBV6-4 with TRBJ2-2; TRBD2 might be the D (6 bases). The CDR3 runs to 14 residues. The germline V and J ends were trimmed by 4 bases and 0 bases, with 6 bases remaining between them. Germline values: CDR1 MRHNA, CDR2 SNTAGT. CDR3: CASSGGANTGELFF. The CDR3 DNA sequence: TGTGCCAGCAGTGGGGGGGCGAACACCGGGGAGCTGTTTTTT.

This rearrangement joins TRBV6-6 to TRBJ1-5; no firm D call. Trimming stripped 0 bases from V and 0 bases from J, with 3 bases between. Germline V lookup: CDR1 MNHNY, CDR2 SVGAGI (reference sequence). This CDR3 has 14 amino acids. The CDR3 sequence: CASSYSASNQPQHF. DNA for the CDR3: TGTGCCAGCAGTTACTCGGCTAGCAATCAGCCCCAGCATTTT.

The V and J genes are TRBV29-1 and TRBJ2-7; D might be TRBD2 (6 bases). The germline V gene encodes CDR1 SQVTM and CDR2 ANQGSEA. Trimming took 3 bases from V and 6 from J, leaving 18 bases between them. There are 14 residues in the CDR3. The CDR3 sequence is CSVEARGCLCEQYF. The CDR3 nucleotides read TGCAGCGTTGAGGCTCGGGGGTGTTTGTGCGAGCAGTACTTC.

This clone was counted between two and nine times. The chain is built from TRBV4-2 and TRBJ1-4; D gene ambiguous. Trimming shortened V by 4 bases and J by 10 bases, and 19 bases separated the two germline ends. CDR1 and CDR2 (germline): LGHNA, YNFKEQ. The CDR3 is made up of 15 amino acids. This CDR3 reads CASSPLGTEQIKLFF. The CDR3 DNA sequence: TGTGCCAGCAGCCCCCTCGGAACGGAGCAGATAAAACTGTTTTTT.